A selection of T cell receptor beta chains follows, all from one sample in a study of blood T cell repertoires in COVID-19. Sequenced by immunoSEQ multiplex PCR; TCRdb stores in-frame clones only, minus some. The sample gives over 250,000 clones, over 65% of which show up once; more than 2.5% is in the top ten. Sequenced sample: peripheral blood. These receptors came from an elderly woman with acute or convalescent COVID-19. CDR3s include the opening cysteine and the closing phenylalanine or tryptophan. Each record gives: V gene, J gene, clone size, CDR3 protein. The size entry is marked missing in some rows and otherwise reads once, few, many or a size class.

TRBV2	TRBJ1-2	.	CASSTGQIYYGYTF
TRBV9	TRBJ2-3	.	CASSRLRGAPTDTQYF
TRBV18	TRBJ2-5	.	CASSRDREETQYF
TRBV15	TRBJ2-7	.	CATSRDLTGGVDEQYF
TRBV5-1	TRBJ1-2	once	CASSPGGGPFYGYTF
TRBV5-1	TRBJ1-5	.	CASSPGDSNQPQHF
TRBV2	TRBJ1-1	.	CASSAFGREAFF
TRBV6-6	TRBJ1-2	.	CASVLTGDILGYTF
TRBV7-9	TRBJ1-4	.	CASSPLDRGVGKLFF
TRBV5-1	TRBJ1-5	once	CASSRDSQKSYSNQPQHF
TRBV6-2/TRBV6-3	TRBJ1-6	.	CASSGDRGYNSPLHF
TRBV6-2/TRBV6-3	TRBJ1-1	.	CASSYSMVKASEAFF
TRBV3-1/TRBV3-2	TRBJ2-7	.	CASSHGVDYEQYF
TRBV11-2	TRBJ1-6	.	CASAVNQLDNSPLHF
TRBV18	TRBJ1-5	.	CASSPGPRSNQPQHF
TRBV19	TRBJ2-2	.	CASSIGQVANTGELFF
TRBV18	TRBJ1-5	.	CASSPFRTGDRNQPQHF
TRBV5-4	TRBJ2-6	.	CASSRDRAGGANVLTF
TRBV10-2	TRBJ1-2	.	CASSESRNNYGYTF
TRBV19	TRBJ2-7	.	CASSIGYEQYF